These T cell receptor beta chains were read from a single sample in a study of tumor and adjacent non-tumor tissue in lung cancer. A single record per CDR3 protein comes from TCRdb applying MiXCR to the multiplex PCR reads. The data contain 65,000 to 70,000 distinct CDR3 sequences, 60% of them singletons. The material sequenced was lung tumor tissue. All receptors derive from a man aged 45 to 65 with non-small cell lung cancer. The CDR3 runs from the conserved cysteine through the conserved F or W. A D gene is named only where the DNA matches it firmly. The size of a clone is reported for some rows only, either as once, few or many, or as a class for expanded clones.

-	TRBV5-4	TRBJ1-1	TRBD1	TGTGCCAGCGGCTCCGGGACAGGGGGCCATGAAGCTTTCTTT	CASGSGTGGHEAFF
many	TRBV10-3	TRBJ2-7	TRBD1	TGTGCCATCAGTGAGTCAAAGAGGACAGGGTCGCACGAGCAGTACTTC	CAISESKRTGSHEQYF
few	TRBV5-1	TRBJ2-4	-	TGCGCCAGCAGCTTAGATAGCGCGGGCAAAAACATTCAGTACTTC	CASSLDSAGKNIQYF
few	TRBV7-9	TRBJ1-1	TRBD1	TGTGCCAGCAGCTTAGGGCAGCAGGGGGCCAGGAACACTGAAGCTTTCTTT	CASSLGQQGARNTEAFF
once	TRBV11-2	TRBJ2-1	-	TGTGCCAGCAGCATCGCAGGGTTCTACAATGAACAGTTCTTC	CASSIAGFYNEQFF
-	TRBV6-5	TRBJ1-2	-	TGTGCCAGCGGTATACCCTACTTGGGGGATGGCTACACCTTC	CASGIPYLGDGYTF
-	TRBV20-1	TRBJ2-1	-	TGCAGTGCTAGAGGTTGGGCTAGCAGGAGAAACTACAATGAGCAGTTCTTC	CSARGWASRRNYNEQFF
-	TRBV6-2/TRBV6-3	TRBJ2-1	TRBD2	TGTACCAGCAGTTACGGGGGGGGCAGAACTAGCGGCAATGAGCATTTCTTC	CTSSYGGGRTSGNEHFF
-	TRBV9	TRBJ2-1	-	TGTGCCAGCAGCACCCTTGGGGGCGTTTACAATGAGCAGTTCTTC	CASSTLGGVYNEQFF
-	TRBV6-2/TRBV6-3	TRBJ2-7	-	TGTGCCGGTAGAGAATGTTCGGGGGAGCAGTACTTC	CAGRECSGEQYF
few	TRBV11-3	TRBJ2-7	-	TGTGCCAGCAGCTCACAAGGCCCCACCTACGAGCAGAACTTC	CASSSQGPTYEQNF
-	TRBV19	TRBJ2-7	-	TGTGCTAGTAGTATAGTCGGCTACGAGCAGTACTTC	CASSIVGYEQYF
-	TRBV5-1	TRBJ2-3	TRBD2	TGCGCCAGCAGCTTTAGCCTAGCGGGGGGCTCCGGAGATACGCAGTATTTT	CASSFSLAGGSGDTQYF